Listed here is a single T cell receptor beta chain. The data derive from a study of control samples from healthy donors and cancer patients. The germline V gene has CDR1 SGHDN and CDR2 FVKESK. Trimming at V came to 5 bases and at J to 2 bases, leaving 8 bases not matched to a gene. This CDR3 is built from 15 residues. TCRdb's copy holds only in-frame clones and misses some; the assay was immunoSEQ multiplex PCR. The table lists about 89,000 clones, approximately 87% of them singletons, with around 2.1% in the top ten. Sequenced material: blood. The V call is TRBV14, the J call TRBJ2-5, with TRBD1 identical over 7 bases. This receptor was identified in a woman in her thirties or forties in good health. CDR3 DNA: TGTGCCAGCAGCGGGTGGGACAGTTTACAAGAGACCCAGTACTTC. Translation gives CASSGWDSLQETQYF.